This T cell receptor (beta chain) was identified in a study of T cells in localized non-small cell lung cancer. Study-level points and caveats: Analysis by sequencing included only one tumor region, so heterogeneity remains possible. There were a median around 57 of the top 100 tumor clones appearing in adjacent lung. There was higher T cell clonality in uninvolved adjacent lung than in tumor, and it was highest there. A denser population of T cells in blood accompanied longer overall survival.

Method: immunoSEQ multiplex PCR; TCRdb's copy keeps in-frame clones and lacks some. The data show 50,000 to 75,000 clones, roughly 89% seen once. In the case of this clone: Its antigen is still unknown.

Germline assignment: CDR1 MDHEN and CDR2 SYDVKM. Germline trimming cut 7 bases from V and 4 bases from J; bases unmatched to any gene: 8. The CDR3 sequence is 15 residues long. The sequence derives from a man aged 40-75 years with stage I squamous cell lung carcinoma. The chain is built from TRBV28 and TRBJ2-7; TRBD2 matches at 12 bases. The material was peripheral blood, obtained before any cancer treatment. The CDR3, as DNA: TGTGCCAGCACCTTTATGACTAGCGGGAGATACGAGCAGTACTTC. Protein sequence: CASTFMTSGRYEQYF.